Following are 6 T cell receptor beta chains from one sample sequenced in a study of CD8 T cells in ankylosing spondylitis. TCRdb re-called the 5' RACE reads with MiXCR, one entry per CDR3 protein. Of about 320,000 distinct CDR3 sequences in the sample, approximately 10% were seen once. Sequenced sample: blood, either unsorted or a sorted T cell fraction (not recorded which). These receptors were obtained from a female donor with ankylosing spondylitis or in good health (not recorded which).

This clonotype was counted between two and nine times. The chain carries TRBV9 and TRBJ1-2; 7 positions agree with TRBD1. CDR1 SGDLS and CDR2 YYNGEE come from the germline V gene. V shed 1 base, J shed 8 bases, and the junction held 5 bases outside the gene matches. The CDR3 has 13 amino acids. Here the CDR3 reads CASSVITGDGYTF. The CDR3 DNA is TGTGCCAGCAGCGTAATAACAGGGGACGGCTACACCTTC. The full variable domain, its missing parts supplied by reference TRBV9 and TRBJ1-2, is DSGVTQTPKHLITATGQRVTLRCSPRSGDLSVYWYQQSLDQGLQFLIQYYNGEERAKGNILERFSAQQFPDLHSELNLSSLELGDSALYFCASSVITGDGYTFGSGTRLTVV.

This clonotype has ten or more counts. This chain joins TRBV12-3 or TRBV12-4 and TRBJ2-2; 11 nucleotides match TRBD1. The CDR3 totals 16 residues. Trimming cost V 3 bases and J 7 bases; bases outside gene matches: 7. CDR3 region: CASSFYGQGAGGELFF. The CDR3 DNA reads as TGTGCCAGCAGTTTTTACGGACAGGGGGCGGGCGGGGAGCTGTTTTTT.

Many counts were recorded for this clonotype. The rearrangement uses TRBV4-3 and TRBJ2-1; TRBD2 might be the D (5 bases). The V and J ends lost 2 bases and 0 bases respectively, with 14 bases between them. Germline loops: CDR1 LGHNA, CDR2 YSLEER. The CDR3 runs to 17 residues. DNA of the CDR3: TGCGCCAGCAGCCAATTTTCAGCGGCAAGCTCCTACAATGAGCAGTTCTTC. It specifies CASSQFSAASSYNEQFF.

This clonotype was recorded at least ten times. This rearrangement joins TRBV20-1 to TRBJ2-7, with 10 bases matching TRBD2. Trimming cost V 0 bases and J 7 bases; bases outside gene matches: 9. The CDR3 contains 15 residues. CDR1 DFQATT and CDR2 SNEGSKA come from the germline V gene (reference sequence). CDR3 amino acids: CSARDWGTSALEQYF. CDR3 coding DNA: TGCAGTGCTAGAGATTGGGGGACTAGCGCTCTGGAGCAGTACTTC.

This clonotype was observed many times. The gene calls are TRBV28 and TRBJ2-7; D gene ambiguous. This CDR3 contains 17 residues. V was cut by 5 bases and J by 0 bases, with 20 bases left in between. CDR1 and CDR2 (germline): MDHEN, SYDVKM. The CDR3 bases are TGTGCCAGCAGTCCCCTCACCCTCGCGTTGAGCTCCTACGAGCAGTACTTC. It codes for CASSPLTLALSSYEQYF.

This clonotype was counted many times. The chain has TRBV20-1 and TRBJ2-5; 15 bases align to TRBD2. The CDR3 spans 17 residues. J lost 7 bases, V lost 1 base, and 10 bases had no gene match. Germline CDR1 and CDR2: DFQATT and SNEGSKA (reference sequence). CDR3 sequence (DNA): TGCAGTGCTAGAGGTGGACTAGCGGGAGGGCCCGTCGGGACCCAGTACTTC. This codes for CSARGGLAGGPVGTQYF.